Listed here are 18 T cell receptor beta chains from one sample, sequenced in a study of T cells in Graves' hyperthyroidism and ophthalmopathy. Amplified TCR beta CDR3 regions derived from RNA transcripts. Carried out on the TCR CDR3, a first-round RT-PCR used the HTBI primer set. MiXCR, run by TCRdb on the multiplex PCR reads, gives a single entry per CDR3 protein. The sample has roughly 530,000 distinct CDR3 sequences, 15% to 20% seen once. The specimen was blood. The source of these receptors is a woman younger than 30 with Graves' ophthalmopathy.

This clonotype was seen a handful of times. This chain connects TRBV5-1 to TRBJ2-7; tentatively, D is TRBD1 (6 bases). The CDR3 loop spans 15 amino acids. V was pared by 4 bases and J by 3 bases, with 17 bases between. The germline CDR1 and CDR2 sequences are SGHRS and YFSETQ. The CDR3 region is CASSPGGRGLYEQYF. CDR3 nucleotide sequence: TGCGCCAGCAGCCCAGGTGGCAGGGGCCTCTACGAGCAGTACTTC.

The V and J genes are TRBV5-1 and TRBJ2-5, with 8 positions matching TRBD1. CDR3 length: 14 amino acids. Trimming cost V 4 bases and J 6 bases; bases outside gene matches: 8. CDR1 and CDR2 (germline): SGHRS, YFSETQ. The CDR3, as DNA: TGCGCCAGCAGCCCACTGACAGGGGAGAAGACCCAGTACTTC. Translated: CASSPLTGEKTQYF.

The CDR3 nucleotides read TGTGCCAGCAGCCCATCGGACAGGAATTCACCCCTCCACTTT. Residues: CASSPSDRNSPLHF. The chain recombines TRBV5-6 with TRBJ1-6; 7 bases agree with TRBD1. CDR1 is SGHDT, CDR2 YYEEEE, per germline. Unmatched junction bases numbered 5, after V lost 4 bases and J lost 7 bases. This CDR3 has 14 residues.

This clonotype was observed a few times. This sequence joins TRBV20-1 and TRBJ2-7, with TRBD2 matching 8 bases. Germline V CDR1 and CDR2: DFQATT, SNEGSKA (reference sequence). The CDR3 totals 16 residues. V shed 0 bases, J shed 7 bases, and the junction held 14 bases outside the gene matches. This CDR3 is CSAREPPAGGFGEQYF. In DNA form, the CDR3 reads TGCAGTGCTAGAGAACCTCCTGCGGGGGGATTTGGGGAGCAGTACTTC.

This clonotype has just a few counts. The J gene is TRBJ2-7, the V gene TRBV28; 9 bases line up with TRBD2. Trimming removed 8 bases from V and 4 bases from J; junction bases left unmatched: 6. Germline V lookup: CDR1 MDHEN, CDR2 SYDVKM. The CDR3 sequence is 13 residues long. CDR3 in amino acids: CASLAGGNYEQYF. The DNA for the CDR3 is TGTGCCAGCCTCGCGGGGGGGAATTACGAGCAGTACTTC.

The chain has TRBV14 and TRBJ2-2, with TRBD1 as a possible D gene (5 bases). The CDR3 is 14 amino acids. Germline V gives CDR1 SGHDN, CDR2 FVKESK. Between the trimmed V and J ends, which lost 5 bases and 4 bases, there was a span of 11 bases. CDR3 in amino acids: CASSARAFTGELFF. The CDR3 bases are TGTGCCAGCAGCGCCAGGGCGTTCACCGGGGAGCTGTTTTTT.

This clonotype was seen once. The chain employs TRBV2 and TRBJ2-7; D possibly corresponds to TRBD1 (6 bases). The CDR3 covers 14 residues. Germline assignment: CDR1 SNHLY and CDR2 FYNNEI. Trimming took 6 bases from V and 1 from J, leaving 13 bases between them. This chain's CDR3 is CASRGAGFSYEQYF. The CDR3 DNA follows: TGTGCCAGCAGGGGGGCAGGGTTTTCCTACGAGCAGTACTTC.

There are many counts of this clonotype. The rearrangement links TRBV3-1 to TRBJ2-7, with unresolved D. Germline lookup yields CDR1 LGHDT and CDR2 YNNKEL (reference sequence). Trimming pared 4 bases from V and 3 bases from J, leaving 10 bases between. This CDR3 is built from 13 residues. CDR3 sequence (DNA): TGTGCCAGCAGCCCTGAGAGAGACTACGAGCAGTACTTC. Residues: CASSPERDYEQYF.

Turning to this clonotype: Given a much more abundant clone one base away, this may be a read error. This chain connects TRBV9 to TRBJ2-3, with D possibly being TRBD1 (5 bases). Per the germline V gene, CDR1 is SGDLS and CDR2 is YYNGEE. The CDR3 consists of 16 residues. CDR3 protein: CASSVGQTFRTNTQYF. CDR3 in DNA: TGTGCCAGCAGCGTAGGACAGACTTTTCGCACAAATACGCAGTATTTT.

At least ten counts were recorded for this clonotype. Germline and junction disagree at one end, which may indicate a read error. The CDR3 DNA is TGTGCCAGCAGTACGGGACAGCCTAACTATGGCTACACCTTC. Its protein product is CASSTGQPNYGYTF. The rearrangement joins TRBV5-1 to TRBJ1-2, with 7 bases fitting TRBD1. Germline V gene data show CDR1 as SGHRS and CDR2 as YFSETQ. The CDR3 totals 14 residues.

The gene calls are TRBV18 and TRBJ1-6; TRBD1 might be the D (5 bases). CDR1 and CDR2 from the germline V gene are KGHSH and LQKENI. Deletions cut 6 bases from V and 6 bases from J, with 18 bases between. The CDR3 is 16 residues long. The CDR3 DNA is TGTGCCAGCTCCTCCAAGTCCCTGGGGGGTAATTCACCCCTCCACTTT. Its translation is CASSSKSLGGNSPLHF.

The chain is built from TRBV15 and TRBJ1-5; 11 positions agree with TRBD1. Looked up from germline, CDR1 is LNHNV and CDR2 is YYDKDF (reference sequence). This CDR3 has 16 amino acids. V trimming: 2 bases; J trimming: 6 bases; junction bases outside the gene matches: 6. The CDR3 sequence is CATSRRTGGVTQPQHF. The CDR3 bases are TGTGCCACCAGCAGAAGGACAGGGGGCGTTACTCAGCCCCAGCATTTT. The full variable domain, completed using reference TRBV15 and TRBJ1-5, is DAMVIQNPRYQVTQFGKPVTLSCSQTLNHNVMYWYQQKSSQAPKLLFHYYDKDFNNEADTPDNFQSRRPNTSFCFLDIRSPGLGDTAMYLCATSRRTGGVTQPQHFGDGTRLSIL.

In its sample, this clonotype was seen a few times. V gene TRBV5-5 combines with J gene TRBJ2-3; 9 nucleotides agree with TRBD2. The CDR3 spans 17 residues. Germline assignment: CDR1 SGHKS and CDR2 YYEKEE (reference sequence). V trimming: 4 bases; J trimming: 3 bases; junction bases outside the gene matches: 12. The CDR3 loop reads CASSPLVKAGGTDTQYF. The CDR3 DNA sequence: TGTGCCAGCAGCCCCCTGGTCAAGGCGGGGGGGACAGATACGCAGTATTTT.

At least ten counts were recorded for this clonotype. The chain has TRBV4-1 and TRBJ2-3; TRBD1 might be the D (6 bases). This CDR3 is 15 amino acids long. V was clipped by 8 bases and J by 1 base, with 16 bases between them. Germline V gives CDR1 MGHRA, CDR2 YSYEKL. CDR3 bases: TGCGCCAGCGCCCAGGGAAAGGGGGGCACAGATACGCAGTATTTT. Protein: CASAQGKGGTDTQYF.

This rearrangement joins TRBV28 to TRBJ1-5; D ambiguous. Trimming shortened V by 5 bases and J by 2 bases, and 13 bases separated the two germline ends. Germline lookup yields CDR1 MDHEN and CDR2 SYDVKM. CDR3 size: 15 residues. CDR3 in DNA: TGTGCCAGCAGTACAATTGTCCAGGGCAATCAGCCCCAGCATTTT. It codes for CASSTIVQGNQPQHF.

Many counts were recorded for this clonotype. The V and J genes are TRBV10-2 and TRBJ1-5; TRBD1 agrees at 9 bases. The CDR3 runs 14 residues. Germline CDR1 is WSHSY and CDR2 is SAAADI. V lost 6 bases and J lost 4; bases outside the gene matches: 4. Written as DNA, the CDR3 is TGCGCCAGCAGCAGGACAGGGGAAAATCAGCCCCAGCATTTT. Translation: CASSRTGENQPQHF.

This chain links TRBV2 with TRBJ2-3, with D perhaps matching TRBD2 (6 bases). The germline CDR1 and CDR2 sequences are SNHLY and FYNNEI. V was trimmed by 6 bases and J by 1 base, leaving 11 bases between them. The CDR3 length is 14 residues. The CDR3 DNA follows: TGTGCCAGCAGGGTCGGGACTGGCACAGATACGCAGTATTTT. Amino acids: CASRVGTGTDTQYF.

J is TRBJ2-6 and V is TRBV5-6, with D possibly being TRBD1 (5 bases). Trimming stripped 4 bases from V and 0 bases from J, with 17 bases between. Looked up from germline, CDR1 is SGHDT and CDR2 is YYEEEE. The CDR3 runs 18 residues. In DNA, the CDR3 is TGTGCCAGCAGCATATTAAAGACAGTTTACTCTGGGGCCAACGTCCTGACTTTC. It is translated as CASSILKTVYSGANVLTF. The full variable domain, with the rest looked up from reference TRBV5-6 and TRBJ2-6, is DAGVTQSPTHLIKTRGQQVTLRCSPKSGHDTVSWYQQALGQGPQFIFQYYEEEERQRGNFPDRFSGHQFPNYSSELNVNALLLGDSALYLCASSILKTVYSGANVLTFGAGSRLTVL.